The 5 T cell receptor beta chains reported below all come from one sample, sequenced in a study of vaccination effects on CD4 cells after COVID-19. TCRdb's table, derived via immunoSEQ multiplex PCR, lists solely in-frame clones and lacks some. The sample includes about 66,000 clones, approximately 78% of them seen just once. A roughly 11-day culture period preceded the isolation of CD4+ T cells. These receptors' targets are unknown. This sample comprised CD4+ T cells from PBMCs cultured without peptide, obtained before COVID-19 vaccination. The receptors here all came from a human donor who had a prior SARS-CoV-2 infection.

This chain connects TRBV2 to TRBJ2-5; D may be TRBD1 or TRBD2 (5 bases each). V dropped 11 bases and J dropped 3 bases, with 19 bases sitting between them. The CDR3 sequence is 14 residues long. Per the germline V gene, CDR1 is SNHLY and CDR2 is FYNNEI. The DNA of the CDR3 is TGTGCCGTTCGGACGGGAAGGGGCAAAGAGACCCAGTACTTC. Its translation: CAVRTGRGKETQYF.

The rearrangement links TRBV9 to TRBJ2-5; D is possibly TRBD1 (6 bases). The CDR3 is 14 residues long. V was trimmed by 3 bases and J by 4 bases, leaving 13 bases between them. Germline V CDR1 and CDR2: SGDLS, YYNGEE. CDR3 residues: CASSDTTGGETQYF. Here the CDR3 DNA reads TGTGCCAGCAGCGATACGACAGGCGGAGAGACCCAGTACTTC.

The chain is built from TRBV7-2 and TRBJ2-1; 11 bases map to TRBD2. V lost 4 bases, J lost 7 bases, and 3 bases stayed unmatched. This CDR3 spans 14 amino acids. The germline gives CDR1 SGHTA, CDR2 FQGNSA. CDR3 amino acids: CASSSRTSGNEQFF. CDR3 bases: TGTGCCAGCAGCTCCCGGACTAGCGGGAATGAGCAGTTCTTC.

The gene calls are TRBV15 and TRBJ1-5; D ambiguous. The V gene's germline CDR1 is LNHNV and CDR2 YYDKDF (reference sequence). The CDR3 sequence is 15 residues long. V was shortened by 0 bases and J by 5 bases, with 11 bases between the two germline ends. Here the CDR3 reads CATSRDFGWDQPQHF. CDR3 sequence (DNA): TGTGCCACCAGCAGAGATTTCGGGTGGGATCAGCCCCAGCATTTT.

CDR3 region: CASSRDGIYEQFF. The CDR3 DNA reads TGTGCCAGCAGTCGGGATGGGATCTATGAGCAGTTCTTC. This chain connects TRBV5-4 to TRBJ2-1; a possible D gene is TRBD2 (5 bases). Per the germline V gene, CDR1 is SGHNT and CDR2 is YYREEE (reference sequence). The ends were cut back, 5 bases at V and 8 bases at J, with 14 bases in the middle. The CDR3 has 13 amino acids.